This T cell receptor (beta chain) was retrieved from a study of STAT3 mutations in large granular lymphocyte leukemia. Study findings and constraints: Every T-LGLL patient had at least one immunodominant TCRbeta clonotype. In several patients, dominant TCR clone burden exceeded STAT3 mutant burden.

This table comes from immunoSEQ multiplex PCR, and its TCRdb copy is limited to in-frame clones, with some not included. Of roughly 40,000 clones listed, roughly 81% are singletons. CDR1 SNHLY and CDR2 FYNNEI come from the germline V gene. The CDR3 extends over 14 amino acids. V gave up 6 bases and J gave up 3 bases, with 12 bases separating them. A note on this clone: Its antigen is as yet unknown.

Sequencing was carried out using PBMCs. The chain has TRBV2 and TRBJ1-3; D perhaps matches TRBD1 (6 bases). This clonotype was obtained from a human donor with T large granular lymphocyte leukemia. Some clones in this sample may be carry-over from other donors' samples. CDR3 region: CASREGVNGNTIYF. CDR3 coding DNA: TGTGCCAGCAGGGAGGGGGTAAATGGAAACACCATATATTTT.